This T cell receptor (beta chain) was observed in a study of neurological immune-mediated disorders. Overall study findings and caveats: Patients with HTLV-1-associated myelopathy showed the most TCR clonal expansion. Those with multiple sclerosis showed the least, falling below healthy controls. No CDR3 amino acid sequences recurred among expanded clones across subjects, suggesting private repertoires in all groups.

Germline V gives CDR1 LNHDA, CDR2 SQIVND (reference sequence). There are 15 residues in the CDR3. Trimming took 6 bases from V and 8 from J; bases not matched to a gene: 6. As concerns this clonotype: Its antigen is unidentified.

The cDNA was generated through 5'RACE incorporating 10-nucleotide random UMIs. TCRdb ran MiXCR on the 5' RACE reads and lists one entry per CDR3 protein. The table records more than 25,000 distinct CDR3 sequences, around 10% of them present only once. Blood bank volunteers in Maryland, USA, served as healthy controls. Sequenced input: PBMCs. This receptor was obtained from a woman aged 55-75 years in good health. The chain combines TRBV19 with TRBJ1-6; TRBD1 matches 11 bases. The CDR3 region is CASSGQGAYDSPLHF. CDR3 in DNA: TGTGCCAGTAGCGGACAGGGGGCATACGATTCACCCCTCCACTTT. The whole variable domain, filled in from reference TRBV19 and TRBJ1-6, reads DGGITQSPKYLFRKEGQNVTLSCEQNLNHDAMYWYRQDPGQGLRLIYYSQIVNDFQKGDIAEGYSVSREKKESFPLTVTSAQKNPTAFYLCASSGQGAYDSPLHFGNGTRLTVT.